This entry describes one T cell receptor beta chain. CDR3 length equals 13 residues. The ends were cut back, 5 bases at V and 0 bases at J, with 7 bases in the middle. Germline-derived CDR1 and CDR2 are SGHTA and FQGNSA. The data originate from a study of blood T cell dynamics during melanoma immunotherapy. DNA loading was fixed at 350 to 450 ng for all bulk PBMC samples. The data were produced by immunoSEQ multiplex PCR, yet TCRdb's version contains in-frame clones alone and is incomplete. The data contain 8,000 to 13,000 clones, about 86% of them singletons. Time point meaning: pre-treatment baseline.

The TCR originated in a human donor with melanoma. The rearrangement links TRBV7-2 to TRBJ1-1; D is unclear. This specimen was blood, taken from a patient treated with checkpoint blockade. The CDR3 DNA is TGTGCCAGCAGCCCCTTCATGAACACTGAAGCTTTCTTT. Its protein is CASSPFMNTEAFF.